This entry lists 22 T cell receptor beta chains sequenced from one sample in a study of OX40 agonist ivuxolimab in advanced cancers. Assay used: immunoSEQ multiplex PCR; TCRdb lists only in-frame clones, some missing. This table holds about 19,000 clones, roughly 71% found once. The sample consisted of CD4+ or CD8+ T cells sorted from blood, taken in a trial of the OX40 agonist ivuxolimab. These receptors all come from an adult with an advanced solid tumor such as melanoma, head and neck, liver or kidney cancer.

The V call is TRBV9, the J call TRBJ2-2; no firm D call. Between the trimmed V and J ends, which lost 0 bases and 5 bases, there was a span of 8 bases. This CDR3 region has 14 residues. CDR1 is SGDLS and CDR2 is YYNGEE in the germline V gene. CDR3 nucleotides: TGTGCCAGCAGCGTAGGTCAGCTAACCGGGGAGCTGTTTTTT. Encoded protein: CASSVGQLTGELFF.

The chain recombines TRBV28 with TRBJ2-3; D unclear. Germline V gives CDR1 MDHEN, CDR2 SYDVKM. This CDR3 has 14 amino acids. V lost 11 bases and J 1 base, leaving 16 bases between the germline ends. The DNA for the CDR3 is TGTGCCCTATGCGAGGACGGACGCACAGATACGCAGTATTTT. It codes for CALCEDGRTDTQYF.

CDR3 nucleotide sequence: TGTGCCAGCAGCTTACGACAGGACGAGCAGTACTTC. This encodes CASSLRQDEQYF. The V call is TRBV11-3, the J call TRBJ2-7; TRBD1 might be the D (6 bases). Per the germline V gene, CDR1 is SGHNT and CDR2 is YENEEA. This CDR3 region has 12 residues. Trimming left V 2 bases short and J 5 bases short, with 7 bases between.

V gene TRBV7-2 combines with J gene TRBJ2-7; TRBD1 matches at 11 bases. CDR3 length equals 15 residues. J lost 2 bases, V lost 5 bases, and 5 bases had no gene match. Germline CDR1 SGHTA, CDR2 FQGNSA. This CDR3 reads CASSQTGQGAYEQYF. CDR3 bases: TGTGCCAGCAGCCAAACGGGACAGGGGGCCTACGAGCAGTACTTC.

This clone was counted a few times. V and J are TRBV4-1 and TRBJ2-3; 12 bases match TRBD2. This CDR3 comprises 18 residues. CDR1 is MGHRA and CDR2 is YSYEKL in the germline V gene. The junction had 11 bases not matched to a gene; V was cut back by 5 bases and J by 2 bases. The CDR3 spells CASSATSLAGGHTDTQYF. The DNA of the CDR3 is TGCGCCAGCAGCGCGACTTCACTAGCGGGAGGCCACACAGATACGCAGTATTTT.

The V and J genes are TRBV10-3 and TRBJ2-3; 7 bases match TRBD1. V was pared by 6 bases and J by 2 bases, with 11 bases of the junction left unmatched. Germline loops: CDR1 ENHRY, CDR2 SYGVKD. The CDR3 spans 16 residues. The CDR3 sequence is CAIRGDRALNTDTQYF. The CDR3 nucleotides read TGTGCCATCAGGGGTGACAGGGCCCTAAACACAGATACGCAGTATTTT.

CDR3 residues: CASSLARDEANYGYTF. CDR3 in DNA: TGTGCCAGCAGCTTAGCCAGGGACGAAGCTAACTATGGCTACACCTTC. The chain has TRBV5-5 and TRBJ1-2; TRBD1 is a possible D gene (5 bases). V was clipped by 2 bases and J by 0 bases, with 14 bases between them. Germline-derived CDR1 and CDR2 are SGHKS and YYEKEE (reference sequence). The CDR3 totals 16 residues.

The sample holds a few counts of this clone. The chain is built from TRBV9 and TRBJ2-7, with TRBD2 identical over 8 bases. The CDR3 extends over 15 amino acids. Trimming cost V 3 bases and J 3 bases; bases outside gene matches: 8. Looked up from germline, CDR1 is SGDLS and CDR2 is YYNGEE. CDR3 sequence: CASSEGSGILYEQYF. The DNA of the CDR3 is TGTGCCAGCAGCGAGGGTAGCGGGATTCTCTACGAGCAGTACTTC. The variable domain in full, with the rest retrieved from reference TRBV9 and TRBJ2-7, is DSGVTQTPKHLITATGQRVTLRCSPRSGDLSVYWYQQSLDQGLQFLIQYYNGEERAKGNILERFSAQQFPDLHSELNLSSLELGDSALYFCASSEGSGILYEQYFGPGTRLTVT.

Here the CDR3 DNA reads TGTGCCAGCAGCTTCTATAGCGGGAGTTACAATGAGCAGTTCTTC. The encoded protein is CASSFYSGSYNEQFF. The chain uses TRBV7-2 and TRBJ2-1; 9 nucleotides line up with TRBD2. The CDR3 loop spans 15 amino acids. Per the germline V gene, CDR1 is SGHTA and CDR2 is FQGNSA. J lost 4 bases, V lost 3 bases, and 4 bases had no gene match.

This clone was counted once. The chain is built from TRBV7-7 and TRBJ2-2; TRBD1 aligns across 9 bases. CDR1 is SSHAT, CDR2 FNYEAQ, per germline (reference sequence). The CDR3 is 17 amino acids. V lost 5 bases, J lost 3 bases, and 10 bases stayed unmatched. CDR3 DNA: TGTGCCAGCAGCCCAACATACAGGGGGCCGGACACCGGGGAGCTGTTTTTT. It codes for CASSPTYRGPDTGELFF.

The chain has TRBV10-3 and TRBJ1-2; TRBD1 is a possible D gene (6 bases). Germline V CDR1 and CDR2: ENHRY, SYGVKD. The CDR3 spans 13 residues. The germline V and J ends were trimmed by 3 bases and 6 bases, with 11 bases remaining between them. The CDR3 sequence: CAISERGADGYTF. In DNA, the CDR3 is TGTGCCATCAGTGAAAGGGGGGCCGATGGCTACACCTTC.

In nucleotides, the CDR3 is TGTGCCAGCAGCAGCGGGACTAGCGGGTTATACAATGAGCAGTTCTTC. It codes for CASSSGTSGLYNEQFF. The J gene is TRBJ2-1, the V gene TRBV7-6; 12 positions match TRBD2. J gave up 4 bases and V 5 bases, and 6 bases lay outside the gene matches. This CDR3 spans 16 amino acids. The germline gives CDR1 SGHVS, CDR2 FNYEAQ.

The V call is TRBV13, the J call TRBJ2-1; D is unclear. From germline, CDR1 is PRHDT and CDR2 FYEKMQ (reference sequence). Trimming removed 5 bases at V and 8 bases at J, with 7 bases between. The CDR3 loop spans 11 amino acids. CDR3 sequence: CASSEVYEQFF. The CDR3 bases are TGTGCCAGCAGCGAAGTCTATGAGCAGTTCTTC.

V and J are TRBV5-8 and TRBJ2-1; D unclear. This CDR3 has 12 residues. V was cut by 1 base and J by 7 bases, with 6 bases left in between. Germline CDR1 reads SGHTS; CDR2 reads YDEGEE. The CDR3 bases are TGTGCCAGCAGCTTGTCGGTTAATGAGCAGTTCTTC. It yields the protein CASSLSVNEQFF.

This clone is medium-sized by share. The chain is built from TRBV7-3 and TRBJ1-1; 9 nucleotides line up with TRBD1. The CDR3 runs 15 residues. V lost 3 bases and J lost 5; bases outside the gene matches: 7. Germline V gene lookup returns CDR1 SGHTA and CDR2 FQGTGA. Here the CDR3 reads CASSLTGGEGTEAFF. CDR3 in DNA: TGTGCCAGCAGCTTGACAGGGGGAGAAGGGACTGAAGCTTTCTTT.

The chain combines TRBV27 with TRBJ2-7; no clear D. Germline CDR1 reads MNHEY; CDR2 reads SMNVEV (reference sequence). Between the trimmed V and J ends, which lost 5 bases and 5 bases, there was a span of 13 bases. The CDR3 is 13 amino acids. The CDR3 loop reads CASSTPLSDEQYF. The CDR3 DNA is TGTGCCAGCAGTACCCCGTTGTCAGACGAGCAGTACTTC.

Only one count was recorded for this clone. The chain couples TRBV13 to TRBJ1-1; D gene uncertain. The CDR3 runs 13 residues. Germline CDR1 and CDR2: PRHDT and FYEKMQ (reference sequence). V lost 0 bases, J lost 4 bases, and 6 bases lay in between. The CDR3 reads CASSLGLITEAFF. The CDR3 DNA reads TGTGCCAGCAGCTTAGGTCTGATCACTGAAGCTTTCTTT. Based on the CDR3 plus reference TRBV13 and TRBJ1-1, the full variable domain is AAGVIQSPRHLIKEKRETATLKCYPIPRHDTVYWYQQGPGQDPQFLISFYEKMQSDKGSIPDRFSAQQFSDYHSELNMSSLELGDSALYFCASSLGLITEAFFGQGTRLTVV.

The J gene is TRBJ1-5, the V gene TRBV27, with D possibly matching TRBD1 (5 bases). Germline CDR1 reads MNHEY; CDR2 reads SMNVEV (reference sequence). V lost 0 bases to trimming and J lost 5 bases, with 11 bases between them. The length of the CDR3 is 15 residues. CDR3 sequence reads: CASSLSDLGDQPQHF. The CDR3, as DNA: TGTGCCAGCAGTTTATCAGACCTGGGGGATCAGCCCCAGCATTTT.

The J gene is TRBJ2-5, the V gene TRBV6-5; 7 bases map to TRBD1. The end of the DNA fits TRBJ2-7 better, so the J call may be wrong. Per germline, CDR1 MNHEY and CDR2 SVGAGI. This CDR3 is built from 15 residues. The CDR3 bases are TGTGCCAGCAGTCTTCCGGGACAGTCTGCCTACGAGCAGTACTTC. Translated: CASSLPGQSAYEQYF.

This clone appeared a few times. This chain uses TRBV27 with TRBJ1-2; TRBD1 is a possible D gene (5 bases). Germline loops: CDR1 MNHEY, CDR2 SMNVEV (reference sequence). The V gene lost 6 bases and the J gene lost 5 bases, with 13 bases spanning the gap. The CDR3 loop spans 13 amino acids. CDR3 sequence: CASSPPEGYGYTF. As DNA, the CDR3 is TGTGCCAGCAGCCCCCCCGAGGGGTATGGCTACACCTTC.

This clone has only a few counts. The chain employs TRBV11-2 and TRBJ1-2; D might be TRBD1 (6 bases). Germline CDR1 reads SGHAT; CDR2 reads FQNNGV. The CDR3 spans 12 residues. Between the trimmed V and J ends, which lost 5 bases and 8 bases, there was a span of 12 bases. DNA for the CDR3: TGTGCCAGCAGCCTAGGACAGACCGGCTACACCTTC. It codes for CASSLGQTGYTF.

V is TRBV7-9 and J is TRBJ2-5; TRBD2 matches at 9 bases. Per the germline V gene, CDR1 is SEHNR and CDR2 is FQNEAQ (reference sequence). The V and J ends lost 2 bases and 3 bases, in that order; junction bases with no gene match: 4. The CDR3 length is 15 residues. The CDR3 region is CASSLYSGSEETQYF. For the CDR3, the DNA is TGTGCCAGCAGCTTATATAGCGGGAGTGAAGAGACCCAGTACTTC.